The clone carrying this TCR beta chain turned up a few times. This record belongs to a study of identical twins. The V end was cut by 1 base, the J end by 1 base, with 12 bases between. CDR1 is SGHRS, CDR2 YFSETQ, per germline. The CDR3 has 16 amino acids. Via MiXCR, TCRdb re-called the 5' RACE reads, giving one row per CDR3 protein. The profile shows under 800,000 distinct CDR3 sequences, roughly 20% of them singletons. The same specimen was also included in a second study, on T cells expressing NK-cell markers. As reported in that work: It was sorted CD3+CD56+NKG2C+, CD3+CD56+NKG2C- and CD3+CD56-NKG2C+ T cells that supplied the TCR beta repertoires.

The V gene is TRBV5-1, the J gene TRBJ2-1; D unresolved. This sequence was found in a woman under 30 in good health. The sample comprised PBMCs. The CDR3 protein is CASSLSGDSSYNEQFF. The CDR3 DNA reads as TGCGCCAGCAGCTTGTCTGGGGATTCTTCCTACAATGAGCAGTTCTTC.